These T cell receptor beta chains were read from a single sample in a study of tumor-infiltrating lymphocytes in primary liver carcinoma. One entry per CDR3 protein results from TCRdb running MiXCR on the multiplex PCR reads. The sample records 300,000 to 350,000 distinct CDR3 sequences, roughly two thirds being singletons. Sequenced material: peripheral blood. Source of these receptors: a man aged 35 to 55 with primary liver carcinoma and hepatitis B virus infection. CDR3s include the opening cysteine and the closing phenylalanine or tryptophan. D genes are given only for firm matches. Not all rows give a size; the values are once, few, many and, for expanded clones, a class.

cdr3_length,clone_size,d_call,v_call,j_call,cdr3_nt,cdr3_aa
13,.,TRBD1,TRBV6-5,TRBJ2-7,TGTGCCAGCAGGGGGACAGGGGGCCTCGAGCACTACTTC,CASRGTGGLEHYF
16,once,.,TRBV10-3,TRBJ2-7,TGTGCCATCAGTGAGGGTATGAGGGAGAATTTTTACGAGCAGTGCTTC,CAISEGMRENFYEQCF
14,many,.,TRBV4-1,TRBJ1-1,TGCGCCAGCAGCCAAGATTGGGGCGCCGACCGGGCTTTCTTT,CASSQDWGADRAFF
17,.,TRBD2,TRBV5-4,TRBJ2-1,TGTGCCAGCAGCTTGCAAAAAGGGACTAGCGGGAGGTCCCCGCGATTCTTC,CASSLQKGTSGRSPRFF
17,.,TRBD1,TRBV12-3/TRBV12-4,TRBJ1-1,TGTGCCAGCACTCCCGGGACAGGGGTCAGTGTGGACACTGAAGCTTTCTTT,CASTPGTGVSVDTEAFF
15,.,TRBD2,TRBV12-3/TRBV12-4,TRBJ2-2,TGTGCCAGCAGTTTATTAACTAGCGGGAGCGGGGAGATGTTTTTT,CASSLLTSGSGEMFF
13,.,.,TRBV5-8,TRBJ1-1,TGTGCCAGCAGCTTGGGGCCGGCCACTGAAGCTTTCTTT,CASSLGPATEAFF
15,.,.,TRBV5-4,TRBJ2-5,TGTGCCAGCAGCTTGGGGGCCCAATCACAAGAGACCCAGTACTTC,CASSLGAQSQETQYF
16,.,.,TRBV11-2,TRBJ2-5,TGTGCCAGCAGCTTATTTCGGGATGCTGGTAAAGAGACACAGTACTTC,CASSLFRDAGKETQYF
15,.,TRBD1,TRBV14,TRBJ1-6,TGTGCCAGCAGCCACCGACAGGGTTTAGATTTACCCCTCCACTTT,CASSHRQGLDLPLHF
13,.,.,TRBV7-9,TRBJ1-1,TGTGCCAGCAGCGGGACGCCGGACACTGAAGCTTTCTTT,CASSGTPDTEAFF
14,.,TRBD1,TRBV6-6,TRBJ1-1,TGTGCCAGCAGTCCGGGACAGGGTAAAACTGAAGCTTTCTTT,CASSPGQGKTEAFF
14,many,.,TRBV12-3/TRBV12-4,TRBJ2-3,TGTGCCAGCAGCGCCATGGACGGCACAGATACGCAGTATTTT,CASSAMDGTDTQYF
16,.,TRBD2,TRBV4-1,TRBJ2-3,TGCGCCTGCAGCCAGATCGAGAGACTAGCGGGAGATACGCAGTATTTT,CACSQIERLAGDTQYF
15,.,TRBD2,TRBV11-2,TRBJ2-7,TGTGTCAGCAGCTTAGCGGGGCAGAGAGGGTTCGAGCAGTACTTC,CVSSLAGQRGFEQYF
12,few,.,TRBV19,TRBJ1-1,TGTGCCAGTAGTCTTGCACTGGGTCGAGCTTTCTTT,CASSLALGRAFF